This paragraph covers one T cell receptor (beta chain) sequence. Antigen: not known. Unique molecular identifiers were used to barcode this TCRbeta library. TCRdb re-derived calls from the PCR reads in MiXCR, one entry per CDR3 protein. The sample yields 200,000 to 250,000 distinct CDR3 sequences, roughly 7% seen once. The data stem from a study of T-cell reconstitution after alpha-beta-depleted transplantation in children. Findings of the study overall: It was reported that alpha-beta T cells came from several hundred expanded graft clones (about two months after transplant).

V lost 1 base and J 3 bases, leaving 11 bases between the germline ends. Germline V gives CDR1 SGHTA, CDR2 FQGTGA. The CDR3 is made up of 15 amino acids. The sequencing here drew on PBMCs, taken before TCRalphabeta/CD19-depleted stem cell transplant. This clonotype was obtained from a boy aged 2 to 9 with acute lymphoblastic leukemia, due to receive a stem cell transplant. V gene TRBV7-3 combines with J gene TRBJ2-3, with a possible D match to TRBD1 (5 bases). CDR3 residues: CASSLRTMGTDTQYF. The DNA for the CDR3 is TGTGCCAGCAGCTTAAGGACAATGGGGACAGATACGCAGTATTTT.